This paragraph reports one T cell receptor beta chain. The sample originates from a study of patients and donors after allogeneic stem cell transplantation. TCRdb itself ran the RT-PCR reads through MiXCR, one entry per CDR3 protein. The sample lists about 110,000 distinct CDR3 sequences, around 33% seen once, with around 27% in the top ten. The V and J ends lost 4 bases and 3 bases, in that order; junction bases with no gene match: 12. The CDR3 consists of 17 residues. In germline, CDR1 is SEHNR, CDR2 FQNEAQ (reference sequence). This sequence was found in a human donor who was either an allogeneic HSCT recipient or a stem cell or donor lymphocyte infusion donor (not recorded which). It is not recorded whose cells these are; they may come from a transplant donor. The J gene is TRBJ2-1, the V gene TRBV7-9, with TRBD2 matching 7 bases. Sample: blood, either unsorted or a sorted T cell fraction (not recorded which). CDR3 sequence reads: CASSSPRAGTDYNEQFF. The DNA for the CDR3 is TGTGCCAGCAGCTCCCCTAGAGCGGGAACGGACTACAATGAGCAGTTCTTC.